The clone carrying this TCR beta chain was recorded only once. Its target is unknown. The sample belongs to a study of cytomegalovirus exposure and HLA in healthy donors. The CDR3 length is 14 residues. Losses at the gene ends were 1 base for V and 4 bases for J; bases not matched to a gene: 3. Per germline, CDR1 SEHNR and CDR2 FQNEAQ (reference sequence). With 60 Vbeta and 13 Jbeta primers, the PCR was carried out. Clones were read by immunoSEQ multiplex PCR, and TCRdb kept only the in-frame ones, dropping some. Here the sample spans about 120,000 clones, around 76% being singletons. General study points: When the data were analyzed later, several of the most significant clusters appeared to be linked to common viral pathogens.

V gene TRBV7-9 combines with J gene TRBJ2-5; 7 bases agree with TRBD1. The sample taken for sequencing was PBMCs. The receptor's source is a man aged 60-69 years in good health and CMV-seropositive. The CDR3, as DNA: TGTGCCAGCAGCTTAGTAGGGGGCAGAGAGACCCAGTACTTC. Its translation: CASSLVGGRETQYF.